This paragraph covers one T cell receptor (beta chain) sequence. How the authors handled the data: Amplification from reference gene primers served as the basis for estimated nucleated cell counts. Assay used: immunoSEQ multiplex PCR; TCRdb lists only in-frame clones, some missing. The V and J calls and clone size come from that table; D and trimming were worked out from the DNA. The table records over 20,000 clones, around 86% of them present only once. This sample is drawn from a study of blood T cell repertoires in COVID-19. Study in general: Donors in the United States, Italy and Spain gave samples during acute or convalescent COVID-19. The cDNA or gDNA used as material had been derived from T cells, B-cell-depleted T cells, or PBMCs.

The material sequenced was peripheral blood. This TCR was recovered from a man aged 70-80 years with acute or convalescent COVID-19.

CDR3 loop: CASSHPQGTLFF. The CDR3 region has the DNA TGTGCCAGTAGTCACCCCCAGGGAACCCTCTTCTTT. The rearrangement uses TRBV19 and TRBJ1-1; perhaps TRBD1 as D (5 bases). CDR3 length: 12 residues. Looked up from germline, CDR1 is LNHDA and CDR2 is SQIVND (reference sequence). V was cut by 5 bases and J by 14 bases, with 18 bases left in between. Filled out from reference TRBV19 and TRBJ1-1, the complete variable domain reads DGGITQSPKYLFRKEGQNVTLSCEQNLNHDAMYWYRQDPGQGLRLIYYSQIVNDFQKGDIAEGYSVSREKKESFPLTVTSAQKNPTAFYLCASSHPQGTLFFGQGTRLTVV.